This T cell receptor (beta chain) was observed in a study of control samples from healthy donors and cancer patients. TCRdb keeps only in-frame clones here, not all; method: immunoSEQ multiplex PCR. The sample contains around 110,000 clones, more than 85% of which appear only once. V shed 0 bases and J shed 0 bases, with 12 bases lying between them. The CDR3 consists of 16 residues. Germline V gene data show CDR1 as SGHRS and CDR2 as YFSETQ. The chain has TRBV5-1 and TRBJ1-2; D ambiguous. The TCR comes from a man aged 30-40 years in good health. Sequenced: blood. The CDR3: CASSLERADPNYGYTF. The CDR3 coding sequence is TGCGCCAGCAGCTTGGAAAGGGCAGACCCTAACTATGGCTACACCTTC.